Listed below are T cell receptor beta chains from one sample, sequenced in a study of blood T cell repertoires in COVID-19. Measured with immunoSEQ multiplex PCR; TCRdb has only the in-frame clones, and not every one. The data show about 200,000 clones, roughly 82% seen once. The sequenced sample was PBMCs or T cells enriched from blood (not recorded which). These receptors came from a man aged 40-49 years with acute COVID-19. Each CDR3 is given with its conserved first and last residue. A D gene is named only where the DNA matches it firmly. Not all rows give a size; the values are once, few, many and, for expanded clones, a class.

CASSVKLASDEQFF	TGTGCCAGCAGTGTTAAACTAGCGTCGGATGAGCAGTTCTTC	-	TRBD2	TRBJ2-1	TRBV6-2/TRBV6-3
CASSLGVRGSNQPQHF	TGTGCCAGCAGCTTAGGGGTGCGGGGTAGCAATCAGCCCCAGCATTTT	-	-	TRBJ1-5	TRBV7-2
CASSFLGQDTDTQYF	TGCGCCAGCAGCTTCCTCGGACAGGACACAGATACGCAGTATTTT	-	TRBD1	TRBJ2-3	TRBV5-1
CASSWTDGYTF	TGTGCCAGCAGCTGGACAGATGGCTACACCTTC	-	-	TRBJ1-2	TRBV3-1/TRBV3-2
CASSPRNLDSHGYTF	TGTGCCAGCAGCCCAAGAAACTTAGACAGTCATGGCTACACCTTC	once	-	TRBJ1-2	TRBV3-1/TRBV3-2
CASSYSGRARGGTQYF	TGTGCCAGCAGTTACTCTGGCAGGGCCCGTGGTGGGACCCAGTACTTC	once	-	TRBJ2-5	TRBV6-5
CASSIFREGVRQPQHF	TGTGCCAGTAGTATTTTCAGGGAGGGCGTACGTCAGCCCCAGCATTTT	-	-	TRBJ1-5	TRBV19
CAITSGGQRKGYTF	TGTGCCATCACCTCGGGGGGGCAACGGAAAGGCTACACCTTC	-	-	TRBJ1-2	TRBV10-3
CASSYRDGEQYF	TGTGCCAGCAGTTACAGGGACGGCGAGCAGTACTTC	-	-	TRBJ2-7	TRBV12-3/TRBV12-4
CASTAGKYEQYF	TGTGCCAGCACGGCAGGGAAGTACGAGCAGTACTTC	-	-	TRBJ2-7	TRBV28
CASSLDRESGYTF	TGTGCCAGCAGCTTAGACAGGGAAAGCGGCTACACCTTC	-	-	TRBJ1-2	TRBV7-2
CASSGGQDGYSPLHF	TGTGCCAGCAGCGGGGGACAGGACGGTTATTCACCCCTCCACTTT	-	TRBD1	TRBJ1-6	TRBV5-6
CASSYSSMHSYNEQFF	TGTGCCAGCAGTTACTCTAGTATGCATTCCTACAATGAGCAGTTCTTC	-	-	TRBJ2-1	TRBV6-5
CASSLSGGLISTEAFF	TGTGCCAGCAGCTTAAGCGGGGGCCTGATCTCGACTGAAGCTTTCTTT	-	-	TRBJ1-1	TRBV7-3
CASSLYGTASYGYTF	TGTGCCAGCAGCTTGTATGGGACAGCCTCCTATGGCTACACCTTC	-	TRBD1	TRBJ1-2	TRBV5-6
CASSLYRAGGNLEQYF	TGTGCCAGCAGTTTATATAGGGCAGGGGGAAACCTCGAGCAGTACTTC	-	TRBD1	TRBJ2-7	TRBV28
CASSVGSGGNTIYF	TGCGCCAGCAGCGTGGGGTCGGGTGGAAACACCATATATTTT	-	-	TRBJ1-3	TRBV5-1
CASSLRTTYNEQFF	TGTGCCAGCAGTTTACGTACAACCTACAATGAGCAGTTCTTC	-	-	TRBJ2-1	TRBV28
CASSRPGTEKYNEQFF	TGTGCCAGCAGTCGTCCCGGGACAGAAAAGTACAATGAGCAGTTCTTC	-	TRBD1	TRBJ2-1	TRBV27
CSASRWTGTNTEAFF	TGCAGCGCTAGCCGATGGACAGGAACCAACACTGAAGCTTTCTTT	-	TRBD1	TRBJ1-1	TRBV29-1
CASSEARQGHQPQHF	TGTGCCAGCAGTGAGGCGCGACAGGGACATCAGCCCCAGCATTTT	-	TRBD1	TRBJ1-5	TRBV2
CASSLPQKTNEQFF	TGCGCCAGCAGCTTGCCACAGAAAACTAATGAGCAGTTCTTC	-	-	TRBJ2-1	TRBV5-1
CASSLDPRESEQYF	TGCGCCAGCAGCCTGGACCCCCGGGAGAGCGAGCAGTACTTC	-	-	TRBJ2-7	TRBV5-1
CASSPGQTGDLYEQYF	TGTGCCAGCAGCCCGGGACAGACCGGAGATCTTTACGAGCAGTACTTC	-	TRBD1	TRBJ2-7	TRBV5-5
CASPERGVAGELFF	TGTGCCAGCCCCGAGCGTGGAGTAGCCGGGGAGCTGTTTTTT	-	-	TRBJ2-2	TRBV7-9
CASSTGRDLF	TGTGCCAGCAGTACCGGTCGGGATCTCTTT	-	-	TRBJ1-1	TRBV6-5
CASTGTNNEKLFF	TGTGCCAGCACGGGAACGAATAATGAAAAACTGTTTTTT	-	-	TRBJ1-4	TRBV2
CASTEWGTGVNTEAFF	TGTGCCAGCACTGAATGGGGAACAGGGGTGAACACTGAAGCTTTCTTT	-	TRBD1	TRBJ1-1	TRBV28
CASSPGQGLNSPLHF	TGTGCCAGCAGCCCGGGACAGGGGTTGAATTCACCCCTCCACTTT	once	TRBD1	TRBJ1-6	TRBV7-3
CASSLSAGINTGELFF	TGTGCCAGCAGCTTATCGGCAGGGATTAACACCGGGGAGCTGTTTTTT	-	-	TRBJ2-2	TRBV11-3
CASSSSRTGAGELFF	TGTGCCAGCAGCTCCTCCCGTACGGGAGCCGGGGAGCTGTTTTTT	-	-	TRBJ2-2	TRBV7-2
CASSYSPGGNGYTF	TGTGCCAGCAGTTACTCTCCAGGGGGAAATGGCTACACCTTC	-	TRBD1	TRBJ1-2	TRBV6-5
CAWSLRSLNTEAFF	TGTGCCTGGAGTCTTCGGTCGCTGAACACTGAAGCTTTCTTT	-	-	TRBJ1-1	TRBV30
CASSLMFSSGKHQPQHF	TGTGCCAGCAGTTTAATGTTCAGTAGCGGGAAGCATCAGCCCCAGCATTTT	few	-	TRBJ1-5	TRBV27
CASSSGTVYGYTF	TGTGCCAGCAGCTCCGGGACAGTCTATGGCTACACCTTC	-	TRBD1	TRBJ1-2	TRBV7-9
CASSQGRVGNQPQHF	TGTGCCAGCAGCCAAGGCAGGGTCGGCAATCAGCCCCAGCATTTT	-	-	TRBJ1-5	TRBV3-1/TRBV3-2
CASRSPGQRNNQPQHF	TGTGCCAGCAGATCCCCGGGACAGCGGAATAATCAGCCCCAGCATTTT	-	TRBD1	TRBJ1-5	TRBV28
CASSLVAGLYF	TGTGCCAGCAGCTTAGTAGCCGGCCTGTACTTC	-	-	TRBJ2-5	TRBV7-6
CASSPPLAGETGELFF	TGTGCCAGCAGCCCCCCACTAGCGGGAGAGACCGGGGAGCTGTTTTTT	few	TRBD2	TRBJ2-2	TRBV5-6
CASSLEGQHNEKLFF	TGCGCCAGCAGCTTGGAGGGACAGCATAATGAAAAACTGTTTTTT	-	TRBD1	TRBJ1-4	TRBV5-1
CASSLTGGPDTQYF	TGTGCCAGCAGCTTGACAGGGGGCCCAGATACGCAGTATTTT	-	TRBD1	TRBJ2-3	TRBV7-3
CASSEARETQYF	TGTGCCAGCAGTGAAGCTCGGGAGACCCAGTACTTC	-	-	TRBJ2-5	TRBV6-1